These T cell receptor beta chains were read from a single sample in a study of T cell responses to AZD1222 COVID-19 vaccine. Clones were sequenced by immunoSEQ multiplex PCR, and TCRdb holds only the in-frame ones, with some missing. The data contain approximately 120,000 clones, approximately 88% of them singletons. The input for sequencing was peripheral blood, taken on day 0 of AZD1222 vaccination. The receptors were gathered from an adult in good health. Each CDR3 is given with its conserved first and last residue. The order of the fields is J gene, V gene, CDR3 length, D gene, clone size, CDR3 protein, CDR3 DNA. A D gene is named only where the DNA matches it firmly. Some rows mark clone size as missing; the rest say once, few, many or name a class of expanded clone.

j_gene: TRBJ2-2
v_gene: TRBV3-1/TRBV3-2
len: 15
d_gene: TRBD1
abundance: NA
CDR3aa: CASRSRGRNTGELFF
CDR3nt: TGTGCCAGCAGGTCCAGGGGGCGAAACACCGGGGAGCTGTTTTTT

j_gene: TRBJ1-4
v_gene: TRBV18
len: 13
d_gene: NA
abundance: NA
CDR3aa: CASSPRSPPKLFF
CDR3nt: TGTGCCAGCTCACCACGTTCCCCACCAAAACTGTTTTTT

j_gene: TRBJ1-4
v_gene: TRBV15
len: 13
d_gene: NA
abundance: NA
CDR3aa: CATSRGSNEKLFF
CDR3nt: TGTGCCACCAGCAGAGGTTCCAATGAAAAACTGTTTTTT

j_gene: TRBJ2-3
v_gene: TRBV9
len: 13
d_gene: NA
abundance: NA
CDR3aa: CASSQTTTDTQYF
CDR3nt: TGTGCCAGCAGCCAGACAACCACAGATACGCAGTATTTT

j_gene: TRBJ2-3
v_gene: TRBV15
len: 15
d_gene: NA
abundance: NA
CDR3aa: CATSSGGASTDTQYF
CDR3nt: TGTGCCACCAGCAGTGGGGGGGCGAGCACAGATACGCAGTATTTT

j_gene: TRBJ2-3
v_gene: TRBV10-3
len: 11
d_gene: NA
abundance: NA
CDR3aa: CAALSTDTQYF
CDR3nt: TGTGCCGCACTTAGCACAGATACGCAGTATTTT

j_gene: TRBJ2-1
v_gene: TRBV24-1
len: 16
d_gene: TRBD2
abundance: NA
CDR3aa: CATSTSGESSYNEQFF
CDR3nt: TGTGCCACCAGTACTAGCGGGGAGAGCTCCTACAATGAGCAGTTCTTC

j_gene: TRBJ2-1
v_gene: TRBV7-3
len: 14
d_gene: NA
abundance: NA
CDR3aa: CASSPYEAFNEQFF
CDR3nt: TGTGCCAGCAGCCCCTACGAGGCGTTCAATGAGCAGTTCTTC

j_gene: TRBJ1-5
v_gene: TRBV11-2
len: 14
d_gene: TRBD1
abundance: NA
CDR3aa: CASSPTGVGQPQHF
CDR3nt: TGTGCCAGCAGCCCAACAGGGGTGGGCCAGCCCCAGCATTTT

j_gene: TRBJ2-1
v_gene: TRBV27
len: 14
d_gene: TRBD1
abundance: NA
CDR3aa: CATTGTGGLGEQFF
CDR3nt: TGTGCCACCACCGGGACAGGGGGCCTTGGTGAGCAGTTCTTC

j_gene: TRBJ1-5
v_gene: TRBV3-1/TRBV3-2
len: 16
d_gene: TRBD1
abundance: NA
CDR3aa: CASSPPGQGANGPQHF
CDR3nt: TGTGCCAGCAGCCCGCCGGGACAGGGAGCGAATGGGCCCCAGCATTTT

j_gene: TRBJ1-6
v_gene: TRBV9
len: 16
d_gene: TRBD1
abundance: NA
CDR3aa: CASSPTDRGWNSPLHF
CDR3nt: TGTGCCAGCAGCCCAACGGACAGGGGGTGGAATTCACCCCTCCACTTT

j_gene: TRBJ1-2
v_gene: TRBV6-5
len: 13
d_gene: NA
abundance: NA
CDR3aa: CAVSSYSNYGYTF
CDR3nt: TGTGCCGTCTCCAGTTACTCTAACTATGGCTACACCTTC

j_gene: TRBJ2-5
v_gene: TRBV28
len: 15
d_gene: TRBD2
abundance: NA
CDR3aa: CASSDRLAGEETQYF
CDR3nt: TGTGCCAGCAGTGATAGACTAGCGGGAGAAGAGACCCAGTACTTC

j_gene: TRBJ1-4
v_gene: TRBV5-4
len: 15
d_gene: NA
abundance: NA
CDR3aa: CASSLGGDSNEKLFF
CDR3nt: TGTGCCAGCAGCTTGGGTGGGGATTCTAATGAAAAACTGTTTTTT

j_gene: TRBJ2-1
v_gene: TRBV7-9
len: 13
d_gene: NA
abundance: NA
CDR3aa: CASSLGSYNEQFF
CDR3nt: TGTGCCAGCAGCTTAGGCTCCTACAATGAGCAGTTCTTC

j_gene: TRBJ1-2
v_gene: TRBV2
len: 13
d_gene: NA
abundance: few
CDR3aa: CASSEGGSVGYTF
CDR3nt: TGTGCCAGCAGTGAGGGTGGGAGCGTTGGCTACACCTTC

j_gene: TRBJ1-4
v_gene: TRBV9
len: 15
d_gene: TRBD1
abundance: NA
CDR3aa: CASSQLGTGFEKLFF
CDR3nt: TGTGCCAGCAGTCAACTAGGGACAGGGTTTGAAAAACTGTTTTTT

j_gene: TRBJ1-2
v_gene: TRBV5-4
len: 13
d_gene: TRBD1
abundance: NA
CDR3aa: CASSFDRASGYTF
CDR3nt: TGTGCCAGCAGCTTCGACAGGGCTTCCGGCTACACCTTC

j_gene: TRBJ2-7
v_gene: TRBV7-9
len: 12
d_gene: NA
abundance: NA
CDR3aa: CASSLEGWEQYF
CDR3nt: TGTGCCAGCAGCTTAGAAGGTTGGGAGCAGTACTTC

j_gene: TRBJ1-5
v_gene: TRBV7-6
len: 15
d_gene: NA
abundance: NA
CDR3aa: CASSLEGGKGQPQHF
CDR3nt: TGTGCCAGCAGCTTAGAGGGGGGGAAAGGTCAGCCCCAGCATTTT

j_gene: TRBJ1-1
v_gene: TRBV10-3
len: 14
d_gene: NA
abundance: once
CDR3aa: CAIKADTLVTEAFF
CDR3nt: TGTGCCATCAAAGCAGACACCCTAGTCACTGAAGCTTTCTTT

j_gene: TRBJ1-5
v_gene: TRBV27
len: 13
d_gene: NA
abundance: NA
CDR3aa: CASSYQNNQPQHF
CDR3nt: TGTGCCAGCAGTTATCAGAACAATCAGCCCCAGCATTTT

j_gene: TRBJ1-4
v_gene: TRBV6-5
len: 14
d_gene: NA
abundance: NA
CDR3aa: CASNSGATNEKLFF
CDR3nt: TGTGCCAGCAACAGCGGAGCAACTAATGAAAAACTGTTTTTT

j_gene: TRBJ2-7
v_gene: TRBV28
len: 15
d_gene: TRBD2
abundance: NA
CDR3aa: CASSPGASGLYEQYF
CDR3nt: TGTGCCAGCAGCCCCGGGGCTAGCGGCCTCTACGAGCAGTACTTC

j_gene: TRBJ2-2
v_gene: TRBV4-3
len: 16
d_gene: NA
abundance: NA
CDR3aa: CASSQDRESNTGELFF
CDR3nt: TGCGCCAGCAGCCAAGATCGGGAATCGAACACCGGGGAGCTGTTTTTT

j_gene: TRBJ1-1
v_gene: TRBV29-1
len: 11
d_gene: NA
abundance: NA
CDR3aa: CSVSRNTEAFF
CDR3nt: TGCAGCGTTTCACGGAACACTGAAGCTTTCTTT

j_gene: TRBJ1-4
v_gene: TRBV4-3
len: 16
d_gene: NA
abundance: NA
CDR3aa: CASSQDAAGKSGKLFF
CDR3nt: TGCGCCAGCAGCCAAGATGCGGCAGGGAAGTCCGGAAAACTGTTTTTT

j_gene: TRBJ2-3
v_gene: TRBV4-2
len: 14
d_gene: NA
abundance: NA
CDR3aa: CASSQVPGTDTQYF
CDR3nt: TGTGCCAGCAGCCAAGTCCCTGGCACAGATACGCAGTATTTT

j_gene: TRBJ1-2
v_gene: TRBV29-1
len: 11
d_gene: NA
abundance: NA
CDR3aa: CSVRANYGYTF
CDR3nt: TGCAGCGTAAGGGCTAACTATGGCTACACCTTC

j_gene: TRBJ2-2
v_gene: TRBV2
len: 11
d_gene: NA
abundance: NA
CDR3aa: CASRSDGELFF
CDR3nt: TGTGCCAGCAGGAGCGACGGGGAGCTGTTTTTT

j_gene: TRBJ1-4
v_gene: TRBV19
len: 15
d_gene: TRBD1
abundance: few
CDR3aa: CASSPQQGTNEKLFF
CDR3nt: TGTGCCAGTAGTCCTCAACAGGGGACTAATGAAAAACTGTTTTTT

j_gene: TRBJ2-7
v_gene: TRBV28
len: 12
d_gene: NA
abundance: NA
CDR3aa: CASSLFGYEQYF
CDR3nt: TGTGCCAGCAGTTTATTTGGCTACGAGCAGTACTTC

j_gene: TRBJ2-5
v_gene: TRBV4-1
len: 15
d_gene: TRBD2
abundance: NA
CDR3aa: CASSVREGSQETQYF
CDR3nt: TGCGCCAGCAGCGTGCGGGAGGGGTCCCAAGAGACCCAGTACTTC

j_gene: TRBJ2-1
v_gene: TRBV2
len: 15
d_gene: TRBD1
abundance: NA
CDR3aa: CASTRRTGGINEQFF
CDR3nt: TGTGCCAGCACCCGTCGGACAGGCGGAATAAATGAGCAGTTCTTC

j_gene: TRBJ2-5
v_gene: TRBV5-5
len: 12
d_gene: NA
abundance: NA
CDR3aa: CASSPYVETQYF
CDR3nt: TGTGCCAGCAGCCCGTACGTCGAGACCCAGTACTTC

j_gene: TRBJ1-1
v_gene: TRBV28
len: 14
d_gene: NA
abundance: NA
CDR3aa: CASSPPLAQGGAFF
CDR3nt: TGTGCCAGCAGTCCACCCCTGGCCCAAGGCGGAGCTTTCTTT

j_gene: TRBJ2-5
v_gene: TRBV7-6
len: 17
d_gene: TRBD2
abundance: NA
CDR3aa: CASSSPRASGRQETQYF
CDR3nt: TGTGCCAGCAGCTCCCCAAGGGCTAGCGGGCGCCAAGAGACCCAGTACTTC

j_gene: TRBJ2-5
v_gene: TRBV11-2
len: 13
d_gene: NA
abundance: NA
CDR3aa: CASSVGVQETQYF
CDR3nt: TGTGCCAGCAGCGTGGGGGTTCAAGAGACCCAGTACTTC

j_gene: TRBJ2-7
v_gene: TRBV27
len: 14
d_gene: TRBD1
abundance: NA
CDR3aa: CANTQGDRPYEQYF
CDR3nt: TGTGCCAACACCCAGGGGGACAGGCCCTACGAGCAGTACTTC

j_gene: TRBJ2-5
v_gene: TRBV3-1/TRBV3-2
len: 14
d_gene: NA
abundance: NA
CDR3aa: CASSQSGGEETQYF
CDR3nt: TGTGCCAGCAGCCAGTCAGGGGGGGAGGAGACCCAGTACTTC

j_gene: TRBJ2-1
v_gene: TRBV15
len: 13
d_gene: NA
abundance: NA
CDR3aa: CATSTTPNNEQFF
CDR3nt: TGTGCCACCAGCACTACCCCGAACAATGAGCAGTTCTTC

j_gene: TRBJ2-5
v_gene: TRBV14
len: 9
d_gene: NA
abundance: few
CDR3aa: CASPGTQYF
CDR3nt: TGTGCCAGTCCCGGGACCCAGTACTTC

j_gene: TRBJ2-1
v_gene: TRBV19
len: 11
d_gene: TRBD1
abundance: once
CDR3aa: CASSVTGEQFF
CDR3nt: TGTGCCAGTAGTGTGACAGGGGAGCAGTTCTTC

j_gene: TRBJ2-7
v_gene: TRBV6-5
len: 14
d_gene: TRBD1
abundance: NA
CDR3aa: CASSYETGFTEQYF
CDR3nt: TGTGCCAGCAGTTACGAGACAGGGTTTACCGAGCAGTACTTC

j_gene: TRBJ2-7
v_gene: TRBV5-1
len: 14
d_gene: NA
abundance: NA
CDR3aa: CASSFTAGSYEQYF
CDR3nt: TGCGCCAGCAGCTTTACGGCGGGATCCTACGAGCAGTACTTC

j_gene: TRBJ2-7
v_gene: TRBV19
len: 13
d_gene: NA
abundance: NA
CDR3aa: CASSLSRSYEQYF
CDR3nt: TGTGCCAGTAGTTTGTCCAGATCCTACGAGCAGTACTTC

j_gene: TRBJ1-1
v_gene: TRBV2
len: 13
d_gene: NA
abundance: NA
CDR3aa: CASSGGENTEAFF
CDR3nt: TGTGCCAGCTCCGGGGGCGAGAACACTGAAGCTTTCTTT

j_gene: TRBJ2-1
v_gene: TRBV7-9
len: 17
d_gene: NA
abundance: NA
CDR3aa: CASSSGGTPGRYNEQFF
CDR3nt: TGTGCCAGCAGCTCCGGCGGGACACCCGGCCGGTACAATGAGCAGTTCTTC

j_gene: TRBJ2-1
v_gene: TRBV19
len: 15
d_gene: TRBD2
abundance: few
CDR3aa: CASSISLAGVGEQFF
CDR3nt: TGTGCCAGTAGTATATCACTAGCGGGAGTGGGTGAGCAGTTCTTC

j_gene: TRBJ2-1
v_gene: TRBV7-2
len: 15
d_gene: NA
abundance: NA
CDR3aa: CASSLGGRGGNEQFF
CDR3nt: TGTGCCAGCAGCTTAGGGGGCCGGGGCGGAAATGAGCAGTTCTTC

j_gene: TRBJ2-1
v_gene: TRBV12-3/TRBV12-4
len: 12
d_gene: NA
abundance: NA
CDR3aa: CASSLSAQGQFF
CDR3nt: TGTGCCAGCAGTTTGTCCGCTCAGGGGCAGTTCTTC

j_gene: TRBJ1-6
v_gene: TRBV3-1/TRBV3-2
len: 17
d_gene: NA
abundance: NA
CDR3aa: CASSQGTGFSYNSPLHF
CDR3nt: TGTGCCAGCAGCCAAGGTACGGGATTCTCCTATAATTCACCCCTCCACTTT

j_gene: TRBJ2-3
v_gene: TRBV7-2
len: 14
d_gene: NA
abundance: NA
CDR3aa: CASSQKWGTDTQYF
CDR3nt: TGTGCCAGCAGCCAGAAATGGGGCACAGATACGCAGTATTTT

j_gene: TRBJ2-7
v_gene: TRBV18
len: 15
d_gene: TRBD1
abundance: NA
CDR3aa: CASSGPGQGTYEQYF
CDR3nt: TGTGCCAGCTCAGGACCGGGACAGGGCACCTACGAGCAGTACTTC

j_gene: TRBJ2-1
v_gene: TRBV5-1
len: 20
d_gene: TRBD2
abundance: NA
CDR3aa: CASSLGTYRLAGGSYNEQFF
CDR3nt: TGCGCCAGCAGCTTGGGTACCTATAGACTAGCGGGAGGTTCCTACAATGAGCAGTTCTTC